This TCR beta chain was recorded in a study of blood T cell repertoires in COVID-19. Cohort placement rested on clinical history that participants reported themselves. Clones were sequenced by immunoSEQ multiplex PCR, and TCRdb holds only the in-frame ones, with some missing. Of 200,000 to 250,000 clones in the sample, 80% to 90% were seen once. Germline loops: CDR1 SGHVS, CDR2 FQNEAQ. The CDR3 length is 14 residues. After removal of 4 bases from V and 2 bases from J, the junction contained 5 bases not matched to a gene. V gene TRBV7-8 combines with J gene TRBJ2-7; 7 bases are a match to TRBD1. Sequencing was performed on PBMCs or T cells enriched from blood (not recorded which). This TCR came from a man aged 50 to 59 who had been exposed to COVID-19. This CDR3 is CASSSDRSPYEQYF. The CDR3, as DNA: TGTGCCAGCAGCTCGGACAGGTCACCCTACGAGCAGTACTTC.